Sequencing of this TCR beta chain was carried out in a study of shared clonotypes between healthy human individuals. Germline CDR1 and CDR2: SGHRS and YFSETQ. This CDR3 has 15 amino acids. Trimming left V 1 base short and J 5 bases short, with 12 bases between. Sequencing used immunoSEQ multiplex PCR; TCRdb keeps in-frame clones, though not all of them. The profile shows fewer than 550,000 clones, over 75% of them singletons. The sample holds one count of this clone. The rearrangement joins TRBV5-1 to TRBJ2-2; no clear D gene. The material sequenced was PBMCs. The sequence came from a woman between 40 and 55 years old in good health. Some clones in this sample may be carry-over from other donors' samples. CDR3 amino acids: CASSLRQAETGELFF. For the CDR3, the DNA is TGCGCCAGCAGCTTGAGGCAGGCAGAAACCGGGGAGCTGTTTTTT.